This T cell receptor (beta chain) was found in a study of PD-1 blockade in classical Hodgkin lymphoma (dated by TCRdb to about 2020). About the study as a whole: A peripheral blood immune signature of response to PD-1 blockade in classical Hodgkin lymphoma was defined using TCR beta sequencing and CyTOF.

The time point tag for this specimen amounts to: newly diagnosed, previously untreated cHL patient sample. To serve as a comparison group for the relapsed/refractory trial patients, PBMCs were sequenced from patients with newly diagnosed, previously untreated classical Hodgkin lymphoma. Peripheral blood was collected in 8 mL Vacutainer Cell Preparation Tubes, from which PBMCs were isolated by centrifugation and then cryopreserved. The count of this clone is one. Its antigen is not yet known. Nothing much larger sits one base from this clone, and base qualities are not available. Genomic DNA was extracted with the Qiagen DNeasy kit from unsorted PBMCs and from negatively selected CD4+ and CD8+ fractions. TCR beta CDR3 regions were amplified by immunoSEQ multiplex PCR using primers annealing to V and J segments. A synthetic immune receptor repertoire was used to minimize amplification bias, and remaining bias was computationally removed after sequencing. The authors processed their data as follows. Custom Python scripts were used to quantify repertoire diversity as the Shannon entropy index. Unsorted, CD4+ and CD8+ repertoires were analyzed separately, except in combined analyses where CD4+ and CD8+ sequences were merged in silico. Held by TCRdb, this immuneACCESS table contains in-frame sequences only and omits some clones. Under half of the omission traces to an unresolved V gene where checked; the cause of the rest is unknown. V, J and clone size derive from that table, while D and trimming were established from the DNA sequence. Within this sample are about 16,000 clones, with approximately 85% of them counted one time only. The ten largest clones capture 8% to 9% of the sample.

Study-level results and caveats: Baseline TCR diversity was reported to be lower in newly diagnosed patients than in healthy donors, and even lower in relapsed/refractory patients. The study covered only a single clinical trial cohort, and the causes of the repertoire differences, possibly disease activity or prior therapy, were still not defined.

This receptor was obtained from a human donor with classical Hodgkin lymphoma. Sequencing was performed on peripheral blood mononuclear cells (PBMCs).

The bases read TGTGCCAGCGCTACAGGGTCCAGCAATCAGCCCCAGCATTTT. It codes for CASATGSSNQPQHF. The chain uses TRBV6-5 and TRBJ1-5; TRBD1 is a possible D gene, resting on 6 matching bases. V drops 8 bases and J drops 1 base, leaving 12 bases in between. Inclusive of the bounding cysteine and phenylalanine, the CDR3 is 14 residues long. The DNA shown is the 42-base CDR3, in frame from base 1. As encoded in the germline V gene, CDR1 is MNHEY while CDR2 is SVGAGI.